The rows below give T cell receptor beta chains drawn from one sample of a study of CD8+ T cells in alopecia areata. The protocol was immunoSEQ multiplex PCR, while the TCRdb copy is restricted to in-frame clones and leaves out a portion. The sample lists 200,000 to 250,000 clones; 67% were seen once. The input for sequencing was CD4+ T cells sorted from blood, taken at week 0. These TCRs come from a human donor with alopecia areata. CDR3s include the opening cysteine and the closing phenylalanine or tryptophan. Only part of the rows carry a size: once, few, many, or a class if the clone is expanded.

size	V	CDR3
-	TRBV29-1	CSVEEIMGQRYGYTF
-	TRBV2	CASSSSGGNTIYF
-	TRBV9	CASRDQGGSTEAFF
few	TRBV30	CAWSVRGERAKNIQYF
-	TRBV30	CAWRGQGRNEQFF
-	TRBV15	CATSRRQGPYGYTF
-	TRBV7-9	CASSSTGGHYNEQFF
-	TRBV15	CATGQGYEQYF
-	TRBV15	CATSSVTEAFF
once	TRBV7-9	CASSLGLANFGTQYF
-	TRBV4-1	CASSRLAGVETQYF
once	TRBV9	CASSVGAGVTYEQYF
-	TRBV5-1	CASSSGQANTGELFF
-	TRBV6-5	CASRLDLKETQYF
-	TRBV7-9	CASSLTGLLAKNIQYF
-	TRBV29-1	CSAKRGSGEQFF
-	TRBV4-2	CASSQASDSISYNSPLHF
few	TRBV5-1	CASSLIQGNEQFF
-	TRBV7-9	CASSRRQGSWDEQFF
few	TRBV11-2	CASVANTEAFF